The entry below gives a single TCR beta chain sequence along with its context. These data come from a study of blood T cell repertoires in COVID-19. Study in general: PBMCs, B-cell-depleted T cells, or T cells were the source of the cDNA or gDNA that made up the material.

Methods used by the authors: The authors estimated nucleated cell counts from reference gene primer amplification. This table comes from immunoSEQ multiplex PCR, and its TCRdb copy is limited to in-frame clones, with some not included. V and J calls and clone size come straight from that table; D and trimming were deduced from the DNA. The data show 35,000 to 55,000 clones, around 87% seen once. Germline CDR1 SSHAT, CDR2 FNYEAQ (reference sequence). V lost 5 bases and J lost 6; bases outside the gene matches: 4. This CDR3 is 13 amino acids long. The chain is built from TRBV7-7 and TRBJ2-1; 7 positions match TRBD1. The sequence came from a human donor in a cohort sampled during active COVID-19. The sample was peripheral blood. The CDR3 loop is CASSSNRGNEQFF. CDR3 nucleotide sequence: TGTGCCAGCAGCAGCAACAGGGGCAATGAGCAGTTCTTC.